The T cell receptor (beta chain) under discussion was sequenced for a study of blood T cells in healthy people across ages. Study-level findings and limits: Long-lived donors carried more naive CD4+ cells and greater diversity than aged donors. Significant beta diversity loss was already apparent by age approximately 40, declining roughly linearly.

The CDR3 is made up of 9 amino acids. Regarding this clonotype: Its target is not known.

The authors isolated at least 7 million PBMCs per sample. A J-beta primer mix and a sample-barcoded 5' primer were used in a second PCR of about 6 to 12 cycles. TCRdb analysed the 5' RACE reads with MiXCR anew, one entry per CDR3 protein. The repertoire holds 850,000 to 1,100,000 distinct CDR3 sequences, with 30% to 40% as singletons. The V call is TRBV3-2, the J call TRBJ1-2. TRBV3-2 is classified as a pseudogene. Sequencing used blood. The receptor's source is a man between 18 and 29 years old in good health. The CDR3 reads CASSPVRTF. The CDR3 DNA follows: TGTGCCAGCAGCCCTGTTCGCACCTTC.